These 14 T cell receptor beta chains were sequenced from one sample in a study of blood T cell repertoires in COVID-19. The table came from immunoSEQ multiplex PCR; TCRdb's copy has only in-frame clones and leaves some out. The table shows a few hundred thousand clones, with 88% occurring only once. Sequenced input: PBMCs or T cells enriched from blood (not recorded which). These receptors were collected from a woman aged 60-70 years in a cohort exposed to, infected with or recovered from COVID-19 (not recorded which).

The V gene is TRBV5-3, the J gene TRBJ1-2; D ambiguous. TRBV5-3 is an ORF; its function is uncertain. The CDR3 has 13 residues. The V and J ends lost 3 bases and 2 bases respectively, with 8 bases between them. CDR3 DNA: TGTGCCAGAAGCTCCGACACGAACTATGGCTACACCTTC. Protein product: CARSSDTNYGYTF.

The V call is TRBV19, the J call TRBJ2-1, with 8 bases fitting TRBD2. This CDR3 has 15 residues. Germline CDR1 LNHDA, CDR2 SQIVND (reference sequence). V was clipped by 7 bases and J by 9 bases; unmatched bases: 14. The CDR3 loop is CASTGFGLATAEQFF. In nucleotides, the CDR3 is TGTGCCAGTACCGGTTTTGGACTAGCAACGGCTGAGCAGTTCTTC.

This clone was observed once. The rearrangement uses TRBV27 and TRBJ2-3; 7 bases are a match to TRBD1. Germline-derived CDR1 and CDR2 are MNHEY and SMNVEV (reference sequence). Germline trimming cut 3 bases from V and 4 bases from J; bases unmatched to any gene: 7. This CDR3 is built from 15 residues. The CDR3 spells CASSFETGVPDTQYF. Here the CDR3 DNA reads TGTGCCAGCAGTTTCGAAACAGGGGTGCCAGATACGCAGTATTTT.

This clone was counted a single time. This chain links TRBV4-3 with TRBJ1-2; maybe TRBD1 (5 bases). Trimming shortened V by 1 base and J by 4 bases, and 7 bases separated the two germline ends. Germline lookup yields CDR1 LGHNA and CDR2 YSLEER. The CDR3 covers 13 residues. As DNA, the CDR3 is TGCGCCAGCAGCCAAGCCGACAGCTATGGCTACACCTTC. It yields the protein CASSQADSYGYTF.

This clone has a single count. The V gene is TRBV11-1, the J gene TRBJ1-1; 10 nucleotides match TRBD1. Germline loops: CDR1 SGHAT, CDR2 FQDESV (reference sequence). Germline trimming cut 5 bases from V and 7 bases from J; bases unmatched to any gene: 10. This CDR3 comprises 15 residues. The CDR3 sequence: CASSRKTGGGFEAFF. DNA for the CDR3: TGTGCCAGCAGCCGAAAGACAGGGGGCGGGTTTGAAGCTTTCTTT.

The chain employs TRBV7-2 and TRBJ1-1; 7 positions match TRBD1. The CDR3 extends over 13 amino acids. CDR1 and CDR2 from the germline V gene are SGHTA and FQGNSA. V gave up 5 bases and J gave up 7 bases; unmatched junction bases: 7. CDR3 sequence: CASSQPGTVEAFF. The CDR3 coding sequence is TGTGCCAGCAGCCAACCCGGGACAGTTGAAGCTTTCTTT.

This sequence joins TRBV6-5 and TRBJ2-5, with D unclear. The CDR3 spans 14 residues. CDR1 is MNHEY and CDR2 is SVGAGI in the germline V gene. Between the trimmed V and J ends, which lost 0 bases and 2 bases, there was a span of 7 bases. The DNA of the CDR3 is TGTGCCAGCAGTTACTCGAATGCGCAAGAGACCCAGTACTTC. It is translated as CASSYSNAQETQYF.

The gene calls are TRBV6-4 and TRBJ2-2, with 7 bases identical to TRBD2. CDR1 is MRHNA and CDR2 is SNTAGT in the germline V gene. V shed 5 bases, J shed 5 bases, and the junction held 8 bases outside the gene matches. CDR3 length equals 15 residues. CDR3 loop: CASSKAGAMTGELFF. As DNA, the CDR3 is TGTGCCAGCAGTAAGGCGGGAGCTATGACCGGGGAGCTGTTTTTT.

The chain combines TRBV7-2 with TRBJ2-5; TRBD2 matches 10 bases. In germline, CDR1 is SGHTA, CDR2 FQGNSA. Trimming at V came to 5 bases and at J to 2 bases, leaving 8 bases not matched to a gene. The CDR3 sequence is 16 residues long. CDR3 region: CASSPRLAGQQETQYF. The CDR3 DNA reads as TGTGCCAGCAGCCCACGACTAGCGGGTCAACAAGAGACCCAGTACTTC.

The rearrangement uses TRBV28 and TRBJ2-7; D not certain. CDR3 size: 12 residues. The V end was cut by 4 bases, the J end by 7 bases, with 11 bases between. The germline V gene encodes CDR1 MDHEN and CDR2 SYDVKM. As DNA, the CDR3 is TGTGCCAGCAGTTCAAATATGGAGGAGCAGTACTTC. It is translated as CASSSNMEEQYF.

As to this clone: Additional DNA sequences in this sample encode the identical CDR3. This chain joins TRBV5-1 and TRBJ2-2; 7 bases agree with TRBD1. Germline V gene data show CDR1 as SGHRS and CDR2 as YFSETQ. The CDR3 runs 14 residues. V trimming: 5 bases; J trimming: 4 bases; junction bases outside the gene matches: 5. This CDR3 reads CASSRSGGTGELFF. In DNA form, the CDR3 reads TGCGCCAGCAGTAGGTCAGGGGGCACCGGGGAGCTGTTTTTT.

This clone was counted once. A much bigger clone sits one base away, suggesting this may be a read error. CDR3 amino acids: CASSLTGNTEAFF. CDR3 DNA: TGTGCCAGCAGCCTAACAGGGAACACTGAAGCTTTCTTT. This chain links TRBV25-1 with TRBJ1-1, with D perhaps TRBD1 (5 bases). Trimming stripped 6 bases from V and 1 base from J, with 9 bases between. This CDR3 contains 13 residues. Germline V lookup: CDR1 MGHDK, CDR2 SYGVNS.

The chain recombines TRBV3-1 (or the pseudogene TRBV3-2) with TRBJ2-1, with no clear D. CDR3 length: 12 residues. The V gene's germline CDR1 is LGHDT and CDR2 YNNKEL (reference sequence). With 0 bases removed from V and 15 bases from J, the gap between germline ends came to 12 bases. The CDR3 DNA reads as TGTGCCAGCAGCCAAGAGGCGGTCCGAAGGTTCTTC. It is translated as CASSQEAVRRFF.

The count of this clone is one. This chain's CDR3 is CASSLGRGHEAFF. In DNA form, the CDR3 reads TGTGCCAGCAGTTTGGGCAGGGGGCATGAAGCTTTCTTT. The V gene is TRBV6-5, the J gene TRBJ1-1, with 8 bases aligning to TRBD1. The CDR3 is 13 amino acids. J gave up 7 bases and V 4 bases, and 5 bases lay outside the gene matches. Germline values: CDR1 MNHEY, CDR2 SVGAGI.